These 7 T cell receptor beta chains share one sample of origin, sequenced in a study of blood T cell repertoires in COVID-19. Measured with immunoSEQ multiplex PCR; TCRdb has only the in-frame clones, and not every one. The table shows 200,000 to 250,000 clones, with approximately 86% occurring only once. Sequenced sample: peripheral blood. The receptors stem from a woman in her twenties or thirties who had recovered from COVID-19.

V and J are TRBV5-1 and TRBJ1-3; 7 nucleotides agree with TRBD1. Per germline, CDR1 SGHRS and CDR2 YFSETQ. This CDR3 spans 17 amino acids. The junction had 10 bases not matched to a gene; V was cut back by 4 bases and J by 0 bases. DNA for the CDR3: TGCGCCAGCAGCCCTAACAGGGGACGACGCTCTGGAAACACCATATATTTT. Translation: CASSPNRGRRSGNTIYF.

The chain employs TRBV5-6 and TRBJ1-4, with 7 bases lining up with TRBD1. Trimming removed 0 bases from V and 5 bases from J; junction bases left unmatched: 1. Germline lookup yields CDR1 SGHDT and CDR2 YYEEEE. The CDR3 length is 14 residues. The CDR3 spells CASSLGQGNEKLFF. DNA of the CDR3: TGTGCCAGCAGCTTGGGACAGGGAAATGAAAAACTGTTTTTT.

CDR3 residues: CASTYGGTAFYEQFF. The CDR3 DNA is TGTGCCAGCACCTACGGGGGGACCGCGTTTTATGAGCAGTTCTTC. The genes are TRBV2 and TRBJ2-1, with 7 nucleotides matching TRBD2. The V segment lost 7 bases and the J segment 8 bases; nucleotides outside the gene matches: 14. The CDR3 totals 15 residues. The germline gives CDR1 SNHLY, CDR2 FYNNEI.

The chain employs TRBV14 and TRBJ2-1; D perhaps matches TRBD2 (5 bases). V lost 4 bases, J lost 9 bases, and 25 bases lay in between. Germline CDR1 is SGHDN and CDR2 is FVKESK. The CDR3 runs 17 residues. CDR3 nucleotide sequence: TGTGCCAGCAGCCGCACTGCCGGTTGGGGAGAACAGAGTGAGCAGTTCTTC. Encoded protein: CASSRTAGWGEQSEQFF.

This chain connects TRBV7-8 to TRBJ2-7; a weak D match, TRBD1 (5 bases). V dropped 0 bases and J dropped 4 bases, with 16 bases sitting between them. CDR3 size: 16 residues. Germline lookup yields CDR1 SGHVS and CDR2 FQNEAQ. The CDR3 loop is CASSLARGQGGYEQYF. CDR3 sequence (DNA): TGTGCCAGCAGCTTAGCGCGAGGCCAGGGTGGTTACGAGCAGTACTTC.

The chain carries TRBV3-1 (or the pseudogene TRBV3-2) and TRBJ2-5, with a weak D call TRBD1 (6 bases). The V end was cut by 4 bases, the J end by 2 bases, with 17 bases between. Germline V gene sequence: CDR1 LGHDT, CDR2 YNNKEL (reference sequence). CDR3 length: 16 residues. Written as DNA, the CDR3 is TGTGCCAGCAGCCTAGGTAACAGGGCGAAACAAGAGACCCAGTACTTC. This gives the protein CASSLGNRAKQETQYF.

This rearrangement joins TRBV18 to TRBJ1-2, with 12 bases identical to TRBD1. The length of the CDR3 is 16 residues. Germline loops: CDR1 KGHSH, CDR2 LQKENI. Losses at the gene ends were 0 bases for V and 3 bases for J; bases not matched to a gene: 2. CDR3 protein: CASSPPGTGGHYGYTF. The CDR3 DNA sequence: TGTGCCAGCTCACCACCAGGGACAGGGGGCCACTATGGCTACACCTTC.